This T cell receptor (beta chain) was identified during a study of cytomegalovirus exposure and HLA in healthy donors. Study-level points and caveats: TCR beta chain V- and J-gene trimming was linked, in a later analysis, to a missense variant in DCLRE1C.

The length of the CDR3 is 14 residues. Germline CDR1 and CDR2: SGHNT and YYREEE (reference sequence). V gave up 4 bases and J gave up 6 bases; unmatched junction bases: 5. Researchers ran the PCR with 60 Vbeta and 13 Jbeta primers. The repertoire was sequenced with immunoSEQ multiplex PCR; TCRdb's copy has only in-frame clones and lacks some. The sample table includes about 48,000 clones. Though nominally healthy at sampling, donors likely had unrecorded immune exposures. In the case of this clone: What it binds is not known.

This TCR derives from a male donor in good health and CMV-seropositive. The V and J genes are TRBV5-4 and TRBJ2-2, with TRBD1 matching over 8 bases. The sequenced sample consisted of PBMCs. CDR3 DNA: TGTGCCAGCAGCCTGGACAGGGCGGCCGGGGAGCTGTTTTTT. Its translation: CASSLDRAAGELFF. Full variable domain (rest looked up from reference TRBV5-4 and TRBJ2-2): ETGVTQSPTHLIKTRGQQVTLRCSSQSGHNTVSWYQQALGQGPQFIFQYYREEENGRGNFPPRFSGLQFPNYSSELNVNALELDDSALYLCASSLDRAAGELFFGEGSRLTVL.